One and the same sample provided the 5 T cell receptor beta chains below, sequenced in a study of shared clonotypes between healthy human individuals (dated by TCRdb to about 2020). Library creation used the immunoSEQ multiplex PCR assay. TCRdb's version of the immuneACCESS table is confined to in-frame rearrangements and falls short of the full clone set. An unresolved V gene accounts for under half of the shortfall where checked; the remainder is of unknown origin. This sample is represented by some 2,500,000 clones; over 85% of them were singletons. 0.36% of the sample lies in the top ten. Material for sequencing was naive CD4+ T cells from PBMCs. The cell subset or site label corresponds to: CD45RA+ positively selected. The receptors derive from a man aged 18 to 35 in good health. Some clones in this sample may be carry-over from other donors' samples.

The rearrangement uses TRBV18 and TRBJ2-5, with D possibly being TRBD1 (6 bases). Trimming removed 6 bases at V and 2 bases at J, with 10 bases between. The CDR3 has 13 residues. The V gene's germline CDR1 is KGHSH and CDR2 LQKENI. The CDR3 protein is CASSMDRQETQYF. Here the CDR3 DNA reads TGTGCCAGCTCCATGGACAGACAAGAGACCCAGTACTTC.

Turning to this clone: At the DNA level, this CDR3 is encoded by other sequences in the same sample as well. In DNA form, the CDR3 reads TGTGCCAGCAGTTTAGGTCGGGGTGAGACCCAGTACTTC. It encodes CASSLGRGETQYF. The rearrangement links TRBV27 to TRBJ2-5, with D possibly being TRBD2 (5 bases). Germline V gene lookup returns CDR1 MNHEY and CDR2 SMNVEV (reference sequence). The CDR3 is made up of 13 amino acids. V lost 2 bases and J lost 5, with 9 bases in between.

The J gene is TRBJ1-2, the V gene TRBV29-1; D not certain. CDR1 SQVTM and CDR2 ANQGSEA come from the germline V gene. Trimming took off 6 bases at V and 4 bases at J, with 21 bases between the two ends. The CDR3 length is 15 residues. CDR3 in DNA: TGCAGCGTCCGCGGAGGCAGGAGAAAGACCTATGGCTACACCTTC. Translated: CSVRGGRRKTYGYTF.

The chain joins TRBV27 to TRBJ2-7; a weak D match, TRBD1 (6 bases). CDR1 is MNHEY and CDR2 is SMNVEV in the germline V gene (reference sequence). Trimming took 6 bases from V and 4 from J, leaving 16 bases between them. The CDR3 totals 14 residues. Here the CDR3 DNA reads TGTGCCAGCAGATCGCTGGGGGCGTTATACGAGCAGTACTTC. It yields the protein CASRSLGALYEQYF.

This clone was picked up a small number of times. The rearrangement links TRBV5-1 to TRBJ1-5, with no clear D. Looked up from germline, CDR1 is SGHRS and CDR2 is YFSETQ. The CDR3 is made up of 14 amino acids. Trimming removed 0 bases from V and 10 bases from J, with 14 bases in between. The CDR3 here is CASSLVVGSSPQHF. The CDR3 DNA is TGCGCCAGCAGCTTGGTAGTCGGATCCAGCCCCCAGCATTTT.